A selection of T cell receptor beta chains follows, all from one sample in a study of blood T cell repertoires in COVID-19. Assay: immunoSEQ multiplex PCR; the TCRdb copy retains only in-frame clones and omits some. The table shows 130,000 to 150,000 clones, with roughly nine tenths occurring only once. Material for sequencing was peripheral blood. These receptors were collected from a human donor in a cohort sampled during active COVID-19. Both conserved end residues are part of each CDR3. Fields, in order: V gene, J gene, CDR3 length, CDR3 protein.

>TRBV5-4|TRBJ2-5|14
CASSQGQNQETQYF
>TRBV2|TRBJ1-2|12
CASSRQGAGYTF
>TRBV7-9|TRBJ1-3|14
CASSWGGSGNTIYF
>TRBV6-1|TRBJ1-2|18
CASSEASWWQGSPYGYTF
>TRBV7-8|TRBJ1-4|14
CASSFGTTNEKLFF
>TRBV27|TRBJ2-5|11
CASTEGETQYF
>TRBV5-6|TRBJ1-1|11
CASSTQGEAFF
>TRBV7-3|TRBJ2-2|13
CASADRGNGELFF
>TRBV6-5|TRBJ2-1|14
CASKSGVAYNEQFF
>TRBV19|TRBJ1-6|11
CASTSGREIHF
>TRBV6-2/TRBV6-3|TRBJ1-2|13
CASSYKGVDGYTF
>TRBV18|TRBJ2-5|16
CASSPTGGDLRETQYF
>TRBV29-1|TRBJ2-5|13
CSVDVRSQETQYF
>TRBV7-2|TRBJ1-5|15
CASSLAGGFSQPQHF
>TRBV18|TRBJ2-7|15
CASSPPGQGSYEQYF
>TRBV5-1|TRBJ2-2|16
CASSLKAGGNTGELFF
>TRBV7-3|TRBJ2-1|12
CASSPQGNEQFF
>TRBV7-2|TRBJ1-2|15
CASSADTATNYGYTF
>TRBV5-6|TRBJ2-3|14
CASSRLAGKDTQYF
>TRBV20-1|TRBJ1-1|11
CSARLGQQAFF
>TRBV10-3|TRBJ2-2|13
CATRTANTGELFF
>TRBV6-2/TRBV6-3|TRBJ1-1|14
CASSYLQGDTEAFF
>TRBV27|TRBJ2-7|16
CASSLAAGVPTYEQYF
>TRBV7-9|TRBJ2-6|19
CASSLVGQTSRTGANVLTF
>TRBV11-2|TRBJ2-1|15
CASSLSGDIYNEQFF
>TRBV27|TRBJ2-5|17
CASSPKRSGGAWETQYF
>TRBV3-1/TRBV3-2|TRBJ2-3|12
CASSQDRNTQYF
>TRBV19|TRBJ1-1|15
CASSMGQGLNTEAFF
>TRBV13|TRBJ2-7|13
CASSPGTLYEQYF
>TRBV5-1|TRBJ1-2|14
CASSLGQSNYGYTF
>TRBV5-1|TRBJ2-5|14
CASSLDTVRETQYF
>TRBV7-3|TRBJ1-6|14
CASSFSGVGSPLHF
>TRBV5-5|TRBJ2-2|17
CASSLTSGAPNTGELFF
>TRBV9|TRBJ2-1|13
CASSERGLNEQFF
>TRBV11-1|TRBJ2-2|15
CASSIHRGRTGELFF
>TRBV25-1|TRBJ1-2|13
CASSVDSDYGYTF
>TRBV19|TRBJ2-1|15
CASSISPGSYNEQFF
>TRBV18|TRBJ1-6|15
CASSPESSYNSPLHF
>TRBV5-8|TRBJ2-7|14
CASSFGTGVHEQYF
>TRBV7-2|TRBJ1-2|13
CASSLMQGDGYTF
>TRBV5-1|TRBJ2-7|16
CASSLYSVSGGYEQYF
>TRBV7-6|TRBJ2-7|15
CASSPFHSDPYEQYF
>TRBV18|TRBJ1-2|12
CASSPTDRYHTF
>TRBV29-1|TRBJ2-3|12
CSVAMRVDTQYF
>TRBV19|TRBJ2-7|15
CASSMGDSFYYEQYF
>TRBV4-2|TRBJ1-2|13
CASSLIQGDGYTF
>TRBV6-6|TRBJ2-7|15
CASSRRQVSSYEQYF
>TRBV5-6|TRBJ2-5|15
CASSHMRDPLETQYF
>TRBV7-6|TRBJ1-3|17
CASSSNLISGQGNTIYF
>TRBV7-8|TRBJ2-7|16
CASSLAGQGSSYEQYF
>TRBV5-1|TRBJ2-3|12
CASSLLTDTQYF
>TRBV6-5|TRBJ1-4|14
CASSTDRGYEKLFF
>TRBV6-2/TRBV6-3|TRBJ1-1|13
CASSDPGLARAFF
>TRBV2|TRBJ2-7|14
CASSENVVTYEQYF
>TRBV6-6|TRBJ1-1|11
CASSSGPGAFF